This T cell receptor (beta chain) was found in a study of T cell responses to AZD1222 COVID-19 vaccine. Points from the study as a whole: Baseline serostatus was positive in only a handful of AZD1222 recipients.

Comment on this clone: The antigen is not known.

The CDR3 sequence is 15 residues long. V dropped 3 bases and J dropped 6 bases, with 15 bases sitting between them. Germline V gives CDR1 WNHNN, CDR2 SYGVQD (reference sequence). Only in-frame clones appear in the TCRdb table, and some are missing; sequencing was by immunoSEQ multiplex PCR. This table has 25,000 to 35,000 clones, over 90% appearing once. Material: peripheral blood, obtained on day 0 of AZD1222 vaccination. This sequence joins TRBV10-1 and TRBJ2-1, with a tentative D call TRBD2 (7 bases). The receptor comes from an adult in good health. CDR3 nucleotides: TGCGCCAGCAGTGATGTAGGGGGGGGCCTCAATGAGCAGTTCTTC. It specifies CASSDVGGGLNEQFF.